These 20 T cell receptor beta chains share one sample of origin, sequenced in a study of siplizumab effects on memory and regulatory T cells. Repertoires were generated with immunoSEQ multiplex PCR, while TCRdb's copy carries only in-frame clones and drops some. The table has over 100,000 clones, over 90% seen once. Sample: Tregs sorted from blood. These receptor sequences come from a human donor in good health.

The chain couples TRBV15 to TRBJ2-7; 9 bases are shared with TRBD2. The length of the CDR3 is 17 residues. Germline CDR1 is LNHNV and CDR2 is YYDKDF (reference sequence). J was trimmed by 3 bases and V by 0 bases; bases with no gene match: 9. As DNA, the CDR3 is TGTGCCACCAGCAGAGATAATAAGAGGACTAGCGTCTACGAGCAGTACTTC. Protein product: CATSRDNKRTSVYEQYF.

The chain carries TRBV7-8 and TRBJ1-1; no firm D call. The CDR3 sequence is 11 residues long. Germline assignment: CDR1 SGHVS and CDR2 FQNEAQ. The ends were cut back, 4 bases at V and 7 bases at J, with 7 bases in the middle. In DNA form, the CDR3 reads TGTGCCAGCAGCTCGGTCCGTGAAGCTTTCTTT. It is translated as CASSSVREAFF.

Here the CDR3 reads CASSLFGGSYEQYF. The CDR3 region has the DNA TGTGCCAGCAGCTTGTTCGGGGGGTCCTACGAGCAGTACTTC. The rearrangement uses TRBV5-4 and TRBJ2-7, with TRBD2 matching 7 bases. Germline values: CDR1 SGHNT, CDR2 YYREEE (reference sequence). CDR3 length: 14 amino acids. Trimming cost V 1 base and J 1 base; bases outside gene matches: 2.

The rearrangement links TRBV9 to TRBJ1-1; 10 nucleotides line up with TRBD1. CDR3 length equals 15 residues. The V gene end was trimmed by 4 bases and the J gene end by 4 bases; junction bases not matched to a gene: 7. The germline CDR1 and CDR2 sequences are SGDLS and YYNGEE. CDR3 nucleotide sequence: TGTGCCAGCAGCACGGGGACAGGGGAGGGCACTGAAGCTTTCTTT. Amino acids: CASSTGTGEGTEAFF.

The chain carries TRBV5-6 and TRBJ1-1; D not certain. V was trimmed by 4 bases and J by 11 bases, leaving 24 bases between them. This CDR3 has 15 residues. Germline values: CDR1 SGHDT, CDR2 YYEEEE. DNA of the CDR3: TGTGCCAGCAGCCCGCGAATGGTACCGCAGCGTACGGCTTTCTTT. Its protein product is CASSPRMVPQRTAFF.

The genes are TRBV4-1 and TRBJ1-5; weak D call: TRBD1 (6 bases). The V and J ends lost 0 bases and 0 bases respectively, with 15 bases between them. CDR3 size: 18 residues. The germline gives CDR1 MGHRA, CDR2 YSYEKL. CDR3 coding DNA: TGCGCCAGCAGCCAAGATCCTACGGACAGTTATAGCAATCAGCCCCAGCATTTT. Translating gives CASSQDPTDSYSNQPQHF.

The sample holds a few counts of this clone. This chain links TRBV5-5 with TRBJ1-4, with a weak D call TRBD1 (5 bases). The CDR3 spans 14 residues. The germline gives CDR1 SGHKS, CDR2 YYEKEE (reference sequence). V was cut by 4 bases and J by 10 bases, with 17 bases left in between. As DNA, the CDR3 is TGTGCCAGCAGCCGGACCCCGGGGGAAGGAAAACTGTTTTTT. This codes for CASSRTPGEGKLFF. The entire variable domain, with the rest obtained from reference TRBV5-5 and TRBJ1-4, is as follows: DAGVTQSPTHLIKTRGQQVTLRCSPISGHKSVSWYQQVLGQGPQFIFQYYEKEERGRGNFPDRFSARQFPNYSSELNVNALLLGDSALYLCASSRTPGEGKLFFGSGTQLSVL.

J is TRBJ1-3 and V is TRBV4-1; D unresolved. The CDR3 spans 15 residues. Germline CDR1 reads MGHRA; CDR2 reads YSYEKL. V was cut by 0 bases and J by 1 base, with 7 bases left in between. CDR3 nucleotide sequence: TGCGCCAGCAGCCAAGAGGGATGGTCTGGAAACACCATATATTTT. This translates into CASSQEGWSGNTIYF.

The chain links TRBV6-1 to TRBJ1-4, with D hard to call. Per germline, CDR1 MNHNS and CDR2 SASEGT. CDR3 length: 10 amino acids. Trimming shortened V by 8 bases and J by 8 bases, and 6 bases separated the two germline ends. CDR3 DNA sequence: TGTGCCAGCTTCCGGGAAAAACTGTTTTTT. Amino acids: CASFREKLFF.

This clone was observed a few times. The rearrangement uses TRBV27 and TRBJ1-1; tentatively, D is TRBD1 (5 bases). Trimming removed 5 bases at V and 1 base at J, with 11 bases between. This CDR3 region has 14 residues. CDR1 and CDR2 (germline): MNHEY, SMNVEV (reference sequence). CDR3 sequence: CASSSRRGNTEAFF. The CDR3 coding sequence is TGTGCCAGCAGTAGCAGGAGGGGGAACACTGAAGCTTTCTTT.

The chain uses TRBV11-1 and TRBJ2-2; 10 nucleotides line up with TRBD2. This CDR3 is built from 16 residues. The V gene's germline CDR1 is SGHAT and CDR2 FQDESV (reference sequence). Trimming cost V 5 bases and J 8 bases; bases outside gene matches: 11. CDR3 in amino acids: CASSRLLAGAGGELFF. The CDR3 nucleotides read TGTGCCAGCAGCCGCTTGCTAGCGGGAGCTGGGGGGGAGCTGTTTTTT.

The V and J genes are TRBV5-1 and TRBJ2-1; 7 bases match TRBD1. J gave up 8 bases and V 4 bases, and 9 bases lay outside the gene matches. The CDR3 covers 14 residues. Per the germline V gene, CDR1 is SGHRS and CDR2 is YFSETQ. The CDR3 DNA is TGCGCCAGCAGCAACGGACAGGCGACGGATGAGCAGTTCTTC. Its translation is CASSNGQATDEQFF.

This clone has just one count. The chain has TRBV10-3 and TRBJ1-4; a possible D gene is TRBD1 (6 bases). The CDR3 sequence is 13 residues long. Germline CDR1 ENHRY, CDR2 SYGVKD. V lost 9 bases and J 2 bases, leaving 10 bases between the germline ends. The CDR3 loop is CAIQGRTNEKLFF. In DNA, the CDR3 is TGTGCCATTCAGGGGAGGACTAATGAAAAACTGTTTTTT.

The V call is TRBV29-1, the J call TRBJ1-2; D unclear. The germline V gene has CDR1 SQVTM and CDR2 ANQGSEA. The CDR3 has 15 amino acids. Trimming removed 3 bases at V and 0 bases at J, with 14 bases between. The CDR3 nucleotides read TGCAGCGTTGAGGCCCTTGAGGAAGCTAACTATGGCTACACCTTC. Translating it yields CSVEALEEANYGYTF.

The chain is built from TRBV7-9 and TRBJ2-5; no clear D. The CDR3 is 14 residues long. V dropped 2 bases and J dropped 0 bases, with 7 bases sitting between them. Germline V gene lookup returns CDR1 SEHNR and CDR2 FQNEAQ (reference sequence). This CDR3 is CASSLLRYQETQYF. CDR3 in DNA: TGTGCCAGCAGCTTACTAAGGTACCAAGAGACCCAGTACTTC.

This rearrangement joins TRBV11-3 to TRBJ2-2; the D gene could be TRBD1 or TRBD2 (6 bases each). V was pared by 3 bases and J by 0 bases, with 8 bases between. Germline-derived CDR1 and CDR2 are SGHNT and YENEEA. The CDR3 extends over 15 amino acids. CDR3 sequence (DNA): TGTGCCAGCAGCTTCGGGGGCGCGAACACCGGGGAGCTGTTTTTT. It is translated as CASSFGGANTGELFF. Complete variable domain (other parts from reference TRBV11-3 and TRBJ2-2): EAGVVQSPRYKIIEKKQPVAFWCNPISGHNTLYWYLQNLGQGPELLIRYENEEAVDDSQLPKDRFSAERLKGVDSTLKIQPAELGDSAVYLCASSFGGANTGELFFGEGSRLTVL.

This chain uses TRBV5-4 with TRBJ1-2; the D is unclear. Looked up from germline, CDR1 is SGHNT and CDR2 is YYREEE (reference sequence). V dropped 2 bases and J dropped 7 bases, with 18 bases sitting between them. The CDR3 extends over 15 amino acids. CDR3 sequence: CASSFPQFSHTGYTF. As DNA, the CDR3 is TGTGCCAGCAGCTTTCCGCAATTCAGCCACACTGGCTACACCTTC. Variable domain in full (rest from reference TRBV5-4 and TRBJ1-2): ETGVTQSPTHLIKTRGQQVTLRCSSQSGHNTVSWYQQALGQGPQFIFQYYREEENGRGNFPPRFSGLQFPNYSSELNVNALELDDSALYLCASSFPQFSHTGYTFGSGTRLTVV.

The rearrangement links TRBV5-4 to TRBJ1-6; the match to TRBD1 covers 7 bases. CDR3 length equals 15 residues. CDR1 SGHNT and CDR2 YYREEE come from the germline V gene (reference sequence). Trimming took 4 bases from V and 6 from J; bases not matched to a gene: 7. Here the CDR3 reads CASSGARGSNSPLHF. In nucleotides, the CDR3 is TGTGCCAGCAGCGGAGCCAGGGGGAGTAATTCACCCCTCCACTTT. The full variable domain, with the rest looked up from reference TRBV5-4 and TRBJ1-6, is ETGVTQSPTHLIKTRGQQVTLRCSSQSGHNTVSWYQQALGQGPQFIFQYYREEENGRGNFPPRFSGLQFPNYSSELNVNALELDDSALYLCASSGARGSNSPLHFGNGTRLTVT.

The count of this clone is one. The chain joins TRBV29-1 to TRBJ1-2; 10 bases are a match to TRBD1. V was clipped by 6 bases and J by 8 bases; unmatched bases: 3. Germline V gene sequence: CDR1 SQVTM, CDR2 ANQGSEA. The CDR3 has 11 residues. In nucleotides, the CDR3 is TGCAGCGTGGGACAGGGGACCGGCTACACCTTC. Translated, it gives CSVGQGTGYTF.

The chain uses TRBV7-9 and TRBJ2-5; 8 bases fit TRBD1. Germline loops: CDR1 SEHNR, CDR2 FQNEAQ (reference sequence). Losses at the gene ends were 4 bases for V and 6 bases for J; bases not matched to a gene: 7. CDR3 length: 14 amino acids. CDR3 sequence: CASSSGQGGKTQYF. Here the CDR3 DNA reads TGTGCCAGCAGCTCCGGACAGGGTGGAAAGACCCAGTACTTC.